These T cell receptor beta chains were read from a single sample in a study of long-term antiretroviral therapy in people with HIV. This table comes from immunoSEQ multiplex PCR, and its TCRdb copy is limited to in-frame clones, with some not included. The data show roughly 20,000 clones, roughly 70% seen once. Sample: unsorted PBMCs, taken 0.5 years before starting antiretroviral therapy. The source is a man in his late teens or twenties with HIV. CDR3s include the opening cysteine and the closing phenylalanine or tryptophan. A D gene is named only where the DNA matches it firmly. The size of a clone is reported for some rows only, either as once, few or many, or as a class for expanded clones.

cdr3_aa cdr3_nt d_call j_call clone_size v_call
CASSLDGGRIGGELFF TGTGCCAGCAGCTTAGATGGTGGCAGGATCGGGGGGGAGCTGTTTTTT . TRBJ2-2 . TRBV11-3
CASSPLPSGITNEKLFF TGCGCCAGCAGCCCCCTACCATCTGGTATCACTAATGAAAAACTGTTTTTT . TRBJ1-4 . TRBV4-1
CASSSRDRVNYEQYF TGTGCCAGCAGTTCCAGGGACAGGGTAAACTACGAGCAGTACTTC TRBD1 TRBJ2-7 once TRBV27
CASSYSVSQGYEQYF TGTGCCAGCAGTTACTCCGTCTCCCAGGGGTACGAGCAGTACTTC . TRBJ2-7 few TRBV6-5
CASSLQGLGETQYF TGTGCCAGCAGTTTACAGGGGTTGGGGGAGACCCAGTACTTC . TRBJ2-5 . TRBV28
CASSSHTGANVLTF TGTGCCAGCAGCTCCCATACAGGGGCCAACGTCCTGACTTTC . TRBJ2-6 . TRBV5-6
CASSLELLNEKLFF TGCGCCAGCAGCTTGGAGCTACTTAATGAAAAACTGTTTTTT . TRBJ1-4 once TRBV5-1
CASSSPTGDTKNIQYF TGTGCCAGCAGCTCTCCGACAGGGGACACCAAAAACATTCAGTACTTC TRBD1 TRBJ2-4 . TRBV7-9
CASSLTGTPGANVLTF TGTGCCAGCAGCTTAACAGGGACCCCTGGGGCCAACGTCCTGACTTTC . TRBJ2-6 . TRBV7-3
CASSWDGGEQYF TGCGCCAGCAGCTGGGACGGCGGCGAGCAGTACTTC . TRBJ2-7 medium-sized TRBV5-1
CASSYTGVYSGSTEAFF TGTGCCAGCAGCTATACAGGGGTTTATTCGGGTAGCACTGAAGCTTTCTTT TRBD1 TRBJ1-1 . TRBV5-5
CASSSGPGEAPEQYF TGTGCCAGCAGCTCCGGGCCCGGCGAGGCCCCGGAGCAGTACTTC . TRBJ2-7 . TRBV27
CASSLLMQETQYF TGTGCCAGCAGTTTATTGATGCAAGAGACCCAGTACTTC . TRBJ2-5 . TRBV28
CASSFGTSGPYEQYF TGTGCCAGCAGTTTCGGGACTAGCGGCCCCTACGAGCAGTACTTC TRBD2 TRBJ2-7 . TRBV7-9
CASRVGGYNEQFF TGTGCCAGCCGCGTAGGGGGTTACAATGAGCAGTTCTTC . TRBJ2-1 . TRBV7-2
CASSLGSSYNEQFF TGTGCCAGTAGTCTGGGTAGCTCCTACAATGAGCAGTTCTTC . TRBJ2-1 few TRBV19
CASLLEGATEAFF TGTGCCTCATTACTCGAGGGGGCCACTGAAGCTTTCTTT TRBD1 TRBJ1-1 . TRBV6-1
CASSSVAGAGDEQFF TGTGCCAGCAGCTCTGTAGCGGGGGCTGGGGATGAGCAGTTCTTC TRBD2 TRBJ2-1 . TRBV5-6
CASSLGYEQYF TGTGCCAGCAGTTTAGGCTACGAGCAGTACTTC . TRBJ2-7 . TRBV27
CASSGSTGAYGYTF TGTGCCAGCAGTGGCTCGACAGGGGCCTATGGCTACACCTTC TRBD1 TRBJ1-2 . TRBV27
CSVSRGGEGYTF TGCAGCGTTTCGAGAGGGGGCGAAGGCTACACCTTC TRBD1 TRBJ1-2 . TRBV29-1
CASSDVARNEKLFF TGTGCCAGCAGTGACGTGGCCAGAAACGAAAAACTGTTTTTT . TRBJ1-4 . TRBV7-9
CASSLWGNTEAFF TGTGCCAGCAGTTTATGGGGGAACACTGAAGCTTTCTTT . TRBJ1-1 . TRBV28
CASSLGDRGFTDTQYF TGCGCCAGCAGCTTGGGGGACAGGGGGTTTACAGATACGCAGTATTTT TRBD1 TRBJ2-3 . TRBV5-1
CASSYGYYNEQFF TGTGCCAGCAGCTACGGGTACTACAATGAGCAGTTCTTC . TRBJ2-1 few TRBV9
CSALDRRGYGYTF TGCAGCGCACTGGACAGACGTGGCTATGGCTACACCTTC . TRBJ1-2 . TRBV29-1
CASSLQGERGKLFF TGTGCCAGCAGCTTACAGGGGGAAAGGGGAAAACTGTTTTTT TRBD1 TRBJ1-4 once TRBV7-8
CASSLRLAAYNEQFF TGTGCCAGCAGCTTGCGACTAGCGGCCTACAATGAGCAGTTCTTC TRBD2 TRBJ2-1 . TRBV5-5
CASSRWDTDSNQPQHF TGTGCCAGCAGCCGATGGGATACTGATAGCAATCAGCCCCAGCATTTT . TRBJ1-5 few TRBV7-3
CASSRPQGLTEAFF TGTGCCAGCAGCCGTCCTCAGGGCCTCACTGAAGCTTTCTTT . TRBJ1-1 . TRBV7-4
CASSLVFRGLGGYGYTF TGTGCCAGCAGCTTAGTTTTTAGGGGGCTCGGTGGCTATGGCTACACCTTC TRBD1 TRBJ1-2 . TRBV13
CASSYWGAHYGYTF TGTGCCAGCAGTTATTGGGGCGCTCACTATGGCTACACCTTC . TRBJ1-2 . TRBV6-5
CASSVFGYRGTDTQYF TGTGCCAGCAGCGTATTCGGCTACAGGGGCACAGATACGCAGTATTTT . TRBJ2-3 few TRBV9
CASSLFVRTSGANVLTF TGTGCCAGCAGTTTATTTGTCCGGACCTCTGGGGCCAACGTCCTGACTTTC . TRBJ2-6 . TRBV27
CASSYQGEQFF TGTGCCAGCAGTTACCAGGGTGAGCAGTTCTTC . TRBJ2-1 . TRBV6-5
CASSHTGGNTEAFF TGTGCCAGCAGCCATACAGGGGGCAACACTGAAGCTTTCTTT TRBD1 TRBJ1-1 few TRBV4-2
CASSPGVAGDPFTDTQYF TGTGCCAGCAGCCCCGGGGTGGCGGGAGACCCTTTCACAGATACGCAGTATTTT TRBD2 TRBJ2-3 . TRBV9
CASSLEPGVEEQFF TGTGCCAGCAGTTTAGAACCGGGGGTGGAGGAGCAGTTCTTC . TRBJ2-1 once TRBV27
CATSFPGTSLREAFF TGTGCCACCAGCTTCCCGGGGACATCTCTGCGAGAAGCTTTCTTT . TRBJ1-1 . TRBV15
CASSLIVLSYNEQFF TGTGCCAGCAGCTTAATCGTTCTCTCCTACAATGAGCAGTTCTTC . TRBJ2-1 . TRBV7-9
CASSLGLNGVNEQFF TGTGCCAGCAGTCTTGGACTCAACGGAGTCAATGAGCAGTTCTTC . TRBJ2-1 . TRBV6-5
CASSQDSPGAGVTYEQYF TGCGCCAGCAGCCAAGATTCCCCTGGAGCCGGGGTAACCTACGAGCAGTACTTC . TRBJ2-7 . TRBV4-1
CASSSMGPGATYGYTF TGTGCCAGCAGCTCCATGGGCCCGGGGGCTACTTATGGCTACACCTTC . TRBJ1-2 . TRBV11-2
CASSPGTSGITGELFF TGTGCCAGCAGTCCCGGGACTAGCGGAATCACCGGGGAGCTGTTTTTT TRBD2 TRBJ2-2 . TRBV27
CASSLGRWVPYEQYF TGTGCCAGCAGCTTAGGGAGGTGGGTTCCCTACGAGCAGTACTTC . TRBJ2-7 . TRBV7-9
CASSYFTGRGTDTQYF TGTGCCAGCAGTTACTTCACGGGGAGAGGGACAGATACGCAGTATTTT . TRBJ2-3 . TRBV6-5
CASSLGEVRGNYGYTF TGTGCCAGCAGCTTAGGGGAAGTCAGGGGGAACTATGGCTACACCTTC TRBD1 TRBJ1-2 . TRBV7-6
CASVGQINTEAFF TGTGCCAGTGTTGGACAGATCAACACTGAAGCTTTCTTT . TRBJ1-1 . TRBV19
CSAPRGTEAFF TGCAGTGCTCCACGCGGCACTGAAGCTTTCTTT . TRBJ1-1 once TRBV20-1
CASSQDWSGNEQFF TGCGCCAGCAGCCAAGATTGGAGCGGCAATGAGCAGTTCTTC . TRBJ2-1 once TRBV4-3
CASFGGDYNEQFF TGTGCCTCATTCGGGGGGGACTACAATGAGCAGTTCTTC TRBD2 TRBJ2-1 . TRBV18
CASSLVGHGNSPLHF TGTGCCAGCAGCTTGGTGGGACACGGTAATTCACCCCTCCACTTT . TRBJ1-6 . TRBV5-5
CASTPVRGDYNEQFF TGTGCCAGCACCCCCGTGAGGGGGGACTACAATGAGCAGTTCTTC . TRBJ2-1 . TRBV6-5
CASSLQGPGDGYTF TGCGCCAGCAGCCTACAGGGCCCCGGGGATGGCTACACCTTC . TRBJ1-2 . TRBV5-1